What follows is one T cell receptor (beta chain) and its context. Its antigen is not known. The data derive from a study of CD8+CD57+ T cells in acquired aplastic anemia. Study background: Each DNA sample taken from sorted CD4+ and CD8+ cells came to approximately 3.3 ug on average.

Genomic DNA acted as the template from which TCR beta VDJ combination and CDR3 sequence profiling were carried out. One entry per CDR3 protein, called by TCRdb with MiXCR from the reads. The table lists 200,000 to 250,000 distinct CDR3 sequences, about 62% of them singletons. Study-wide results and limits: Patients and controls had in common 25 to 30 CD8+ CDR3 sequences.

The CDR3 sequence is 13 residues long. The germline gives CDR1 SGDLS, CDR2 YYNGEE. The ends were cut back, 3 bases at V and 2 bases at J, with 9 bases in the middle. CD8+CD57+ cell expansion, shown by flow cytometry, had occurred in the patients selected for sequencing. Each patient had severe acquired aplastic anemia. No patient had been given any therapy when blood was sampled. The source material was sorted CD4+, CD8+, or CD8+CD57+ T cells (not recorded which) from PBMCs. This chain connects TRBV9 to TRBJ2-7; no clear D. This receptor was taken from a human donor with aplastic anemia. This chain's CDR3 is CASSGSSAYEQYF. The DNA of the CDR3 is TGTGCCAGCAGCGGATCTAGTGCCTACGAGCAGTACTTC.